This TCR beta chain was identified in a study of T cells in Graves' hyperthyroidism and ophthalmopathy. Study at large: Sampling of peripheral blood happened at initial diagnosis, prior to any treatment.

This clonotype has just a few counts. As yet, its antigen is unknown. Researchers amplified the TCR beta CDR3 regions from RNA transcripts. The HTBI primer set was used in a first-round RT-PCR of the TCR CDR3. TCRdb recomputed calls from the multiplex PCR reads with MiXCR, one row per CDR3 protein. The sample includes around 300,000 distinct CDR3 sequences, 20% to 25% seen only once; the top ten take 50% to 75%. The CDR3 extends over 12 amino acids. From germline, CDR1 is SGHRS and CDR2 YFSETQ. The V and J ends lost 3 bases and 2 bases respectively, with 5 bases between them. Study findings and constraints: Progression to ophthalmopathy was predicted a median of 6.5 months early.

Duration under 3 months, a NOSPECS grade of at least 4, and a Clinical Activity Score of at least 3 characterized the ophthalmopathy patients. This sequence was found in a man aged 30-40 years with Graves' ophthalmopathy. The rearrangement links TRBV5-1 to TRBJ2-5; D unresolved. The sample was blood. For the CDR3, the DNA is TGCGCCAGCAGCTGGGATCAAGAGACCCAGTACTTC. It specifies CASSWDQETQYF. The variable domain in full, completed from reference TRBV5-1 and TRBJ2-5, reads KAGVTQTPRYLIKTRGQQVTLSCSPISGHRSVSWYQQTPGQGLQFLFEYFSETQRNKGNFPGRFSGRQFSNSRSEMNVSTLELGDSALYLCASSWDQETQYFGPGTRLLVL.